This TCR beta chain emerged from a study of Graves' ophthalmopathy and Graves' hyperthyroidism. Serum thyroxine and TRAb, along with clinical symptoms, thyroid ultrasound and orbital computed tomography, were what diagnosis relied on. The study's findings and limits: Blood also held most thyroid clonotypes expanded above 0.001 frequency. Both a roughly 68% sensitivity and a 72.22% specificity characterized the model's predictions of ophthalmopathy progression. Discrimination between ophthalmopathy and stable hyperthyroidism by a 13-signature model showed 85% to 90% sensitivity and less than 84% specificity.

Details on this clonotype: Antigen specificity is unknown.

In germline, CDR1 is MNHNS, CDR2 SASEGT. V gave up 4 bases and J gave up 4 bases, with 14 bases separating them. The CDR3 has 14 residues. Amplification of TCR beta CDR3 regions used RNA transcripts. RT-PCR was first run with HTBI primers, then multiplex PCR in a second round. One entry per CDR3 protein, called by TCRdb with MiXCR from the multiplex PCR reads. The data contain 300,000 to 400,000 distinct CDR3 sequences, around a sixth of them singletons. The chain recombines TRBV6-1 with TRBJ2-7, with D uncertain. Material for sequencing was peripheral blood. The TCR sequence derives from an adult man with Graves' ophthalmopathy. Here the CDR3 reads CASSVRSPRYEQYF. The CDR3 nucleotides read TGTGCCAGCAGTGTACGGAGCCCGCGATACGAGCAGTACTTC.